This section outlines one TCR beta chain sequence together with its context. Its antigen is currently unknown. This specimen belongs to a study of CD8+ T cells in alopecia areata. About the research overall: Treated patients took oral tofacitinib at 5 to 10 mg twice daily.

The CDR3 length is 12 residues. Germline values: CDR1 MNHEY, CDR2 SMNVEV (reference sequence). Trimming took 6 bases from V and 10 from J; bases not matched to a gene: 7. cDNA reverse transcribed from extracted RNA served as the sequencing template. Measured with immunoSEQ multiplex PCR; TCRdb has only the in-frame clones, and not every one. The sample holds about 150,000 clones, around half seen once. Researchers gathered lesional scalp punch biopsies and peripheral blood from patients with alopecia areata. It was from PBMCs that CD4+ and CD8+ T cells were sorted. Overall study results and limits: Normal scalp had lower clonality than lesional scalp, with alopecia totalis/universalis lesions showing this most strongly.

The clonotype originates from a human donor with alopecia areata. Sequenced material: CD8+ T cells sorted from blood, taken at week 0. This chain links TRBV27 with TRBJ1-1; 8 nucleotides align to TRBD1. CDR3 sequence reads: CASSTGQGRAFF. CDR3 sequence (DNA): TGTGCCAGCAGCACCGGACAGGGACGAGCTTTCTTT.